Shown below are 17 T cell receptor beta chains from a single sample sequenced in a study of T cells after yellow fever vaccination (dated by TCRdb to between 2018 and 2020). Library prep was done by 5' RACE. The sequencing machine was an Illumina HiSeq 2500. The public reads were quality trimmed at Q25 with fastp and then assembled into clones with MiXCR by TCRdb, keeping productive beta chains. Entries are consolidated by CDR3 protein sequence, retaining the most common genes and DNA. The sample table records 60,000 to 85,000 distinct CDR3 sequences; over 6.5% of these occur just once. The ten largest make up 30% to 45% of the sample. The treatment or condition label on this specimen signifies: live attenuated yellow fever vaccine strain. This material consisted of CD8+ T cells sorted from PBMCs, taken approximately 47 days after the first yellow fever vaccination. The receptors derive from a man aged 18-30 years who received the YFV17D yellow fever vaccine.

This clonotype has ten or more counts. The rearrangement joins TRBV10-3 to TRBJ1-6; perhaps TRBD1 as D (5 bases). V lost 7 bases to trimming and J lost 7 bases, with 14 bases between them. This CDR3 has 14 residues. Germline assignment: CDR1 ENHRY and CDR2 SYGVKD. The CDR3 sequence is CAINDGRDNSPLHF. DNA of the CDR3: TGTGCCATCAACGACGGCAGGGACAATTCACCCCTCCACTTT.

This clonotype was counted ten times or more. Here the CDR3 DNA reads TGTGCTAGTGGTTTGGGACAGGGGGCGTACAATGAGCAGTTCTTC. Its translation: CASGLGQGAYNEQFF. This chain uses TRBV12-5 with TRBJ2-1; TRBD1 agrees at 10 bases. Germline CDR1 LGHNT, CDR2 FRNRAP. V was pared by 1 base and J by 4 bases, with 1 base of the junction left unmatched. This CDR3 spans 15 amino acids. Based on the CDR3 plus reference TRBV12-5 and TRBJ2-1, the full variable domain is DARVTQTPRHKVTEMGQEVTMRCQPILGHNTVFWYRQTMMQGLELLAYFRNRAPLDDSGMPKDRFSAEMPDATLATLKIQPSEPRDSAVYFCASGLGQGAYNEQFFGPGTRLTVL.

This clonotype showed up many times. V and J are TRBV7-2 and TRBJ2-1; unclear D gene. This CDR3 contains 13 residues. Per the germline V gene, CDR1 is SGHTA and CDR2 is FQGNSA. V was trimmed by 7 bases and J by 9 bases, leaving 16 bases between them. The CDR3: CASTPSSSGEQFF. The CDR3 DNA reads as TGTGCCAGCACCCCATCCAGCTCCGGTGAGCAGTTCTTC.

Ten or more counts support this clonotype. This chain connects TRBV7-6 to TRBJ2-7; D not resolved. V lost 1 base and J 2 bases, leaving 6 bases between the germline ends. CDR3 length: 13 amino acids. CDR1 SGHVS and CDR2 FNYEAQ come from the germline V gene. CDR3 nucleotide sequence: TGTGCCAGCAGCTTAGGGTCCCCCTACGAGCAGTACTTC. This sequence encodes CASSLGSPYEQYF. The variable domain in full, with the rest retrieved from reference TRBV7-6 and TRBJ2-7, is GAGVSQSPRYKVTKRGQDVALRCDPISGHVSLYWYRQALGQGPEFLTYFNYEAQQDKSGLPNDRFSAERPEGSISTLTIQRTEQRDSAMYRCASSLGSPYEQYFGPGTRLTVT.

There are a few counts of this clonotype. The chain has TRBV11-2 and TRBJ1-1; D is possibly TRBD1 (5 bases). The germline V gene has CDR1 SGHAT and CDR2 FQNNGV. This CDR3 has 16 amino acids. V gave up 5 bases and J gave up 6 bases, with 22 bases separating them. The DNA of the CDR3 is TGTGCCAGCAGCCGAATGGGGGGGAGCGTTTTCCCTGAAGCTTTCTTT. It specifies CASSRMGGSVFPEAFF. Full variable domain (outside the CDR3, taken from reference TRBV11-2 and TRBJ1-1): EAGVAQSPRYKIIEKRQSVAFWCNPISGHATLYWYQQILGQGPKLLIQFQNNGVVDDSQLPKDRFSAERLKGVDSTLKIQPAKLEDSAVYLCASSRMGGSVFPEAFFGQGTRLTVV.

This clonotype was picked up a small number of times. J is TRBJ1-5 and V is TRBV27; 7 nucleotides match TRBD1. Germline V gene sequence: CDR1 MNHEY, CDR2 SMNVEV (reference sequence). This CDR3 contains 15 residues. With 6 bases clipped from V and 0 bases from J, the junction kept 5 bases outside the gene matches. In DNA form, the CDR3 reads TGTGCCAGCAGAGGGACAGCTTATAGCAATCAGCCCCAGCATTTT. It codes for CASRGTAYSNQPQHF.

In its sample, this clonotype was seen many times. DNA of the CDR3: TGTGCCAGCAGTGCCCGGCGGCACAATTCTGGAAACACCATATATTTT. Its protein product is CASSARRHNSGNTIYF. This sequence joins TRBV6-1 and TRBJ1-3, with unresolved D. This CDR3 has 16 residues. Germline V gene lookup returns CDR1 MNHNS and CDR2 SASEGT. Trimming removed 4 bases from V and 1 base from J, with 14 bases in between.

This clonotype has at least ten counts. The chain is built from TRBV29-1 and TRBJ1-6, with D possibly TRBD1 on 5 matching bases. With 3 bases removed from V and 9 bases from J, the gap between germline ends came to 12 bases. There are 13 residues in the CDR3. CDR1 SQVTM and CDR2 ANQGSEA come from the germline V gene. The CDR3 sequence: CSVEVAGGSPLHF. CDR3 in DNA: TGCAGCGTTGAGGTCGCCGGGGGTTCACCCCTCCACTTT.

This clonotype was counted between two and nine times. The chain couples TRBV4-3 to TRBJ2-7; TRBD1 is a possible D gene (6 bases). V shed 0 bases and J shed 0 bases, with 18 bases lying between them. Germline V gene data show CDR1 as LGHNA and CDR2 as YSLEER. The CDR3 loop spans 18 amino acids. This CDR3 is CASSQDLSETGLSYEQYF. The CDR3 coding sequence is TGCGCCAGCAGCCAAGATCTTAGCGAGACAGGACTCTCCTACGAGCAGTACTTC.

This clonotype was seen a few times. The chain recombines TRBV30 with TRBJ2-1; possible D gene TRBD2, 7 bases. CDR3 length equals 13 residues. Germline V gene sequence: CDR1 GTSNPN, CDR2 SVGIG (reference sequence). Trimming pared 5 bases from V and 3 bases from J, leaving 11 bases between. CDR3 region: CAWGGAFYNEQFF. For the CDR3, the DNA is TGTGCCTGGGGGGGGGCCTTCTACAATGAGCAGTTCTTC.

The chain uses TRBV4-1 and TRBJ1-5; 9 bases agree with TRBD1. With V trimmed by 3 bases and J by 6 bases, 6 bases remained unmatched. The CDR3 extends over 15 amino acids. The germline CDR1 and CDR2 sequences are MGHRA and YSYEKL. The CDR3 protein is CASSQGDRESQPQHF. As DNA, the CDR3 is TGCGCCAGCAGCCAGGGGGACAGGGAGAGTCAGCCCCAGCATTTT.

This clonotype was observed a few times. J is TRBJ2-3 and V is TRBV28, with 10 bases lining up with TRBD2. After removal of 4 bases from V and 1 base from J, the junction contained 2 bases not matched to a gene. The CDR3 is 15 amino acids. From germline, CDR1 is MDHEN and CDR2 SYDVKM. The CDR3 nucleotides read TGTGCCAGCAGTTATGGGACTAGCGGCACAGATACGCAGTATTTT. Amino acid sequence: CASSYGTSGTDTQYF.

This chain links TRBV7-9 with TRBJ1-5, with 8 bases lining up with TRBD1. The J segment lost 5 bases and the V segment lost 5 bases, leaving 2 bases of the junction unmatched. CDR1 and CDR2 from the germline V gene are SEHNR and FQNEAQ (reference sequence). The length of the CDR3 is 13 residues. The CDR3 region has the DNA TGTGCCAGCAGCCCGACAGGGGATCAGCCCCAGCATTTT. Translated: CASSPTGDQPQHF.

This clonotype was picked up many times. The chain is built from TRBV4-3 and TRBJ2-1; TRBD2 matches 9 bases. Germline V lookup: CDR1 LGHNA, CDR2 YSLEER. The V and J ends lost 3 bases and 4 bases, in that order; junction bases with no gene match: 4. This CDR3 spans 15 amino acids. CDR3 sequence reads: CASSHGTSSYNEQFF. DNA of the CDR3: TGCGCCAGCAGCCATGGGACTAGCAGTTACAATGAGCAGTTCTTC.

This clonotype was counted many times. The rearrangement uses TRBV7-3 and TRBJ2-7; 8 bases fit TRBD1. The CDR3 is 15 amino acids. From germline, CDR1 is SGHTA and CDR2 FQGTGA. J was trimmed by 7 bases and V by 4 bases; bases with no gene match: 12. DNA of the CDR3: TGTGCCAGCAGCTCCGGGACAGGCTCCCAGAAGGAGCAGTACTTC. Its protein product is CASSSGTGSQKEQYF. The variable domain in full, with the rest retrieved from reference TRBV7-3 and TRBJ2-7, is GAGVSQTPSNKVTEKGKYVELRCDPISGHTALYWYRQSLGQGPEFLIYFQGTGAADDSGLPNDRFFAVRPEGSVSTLKIQRTERGDSAVYLCASSSGTGSQKEQYFGPGTRLTVT.

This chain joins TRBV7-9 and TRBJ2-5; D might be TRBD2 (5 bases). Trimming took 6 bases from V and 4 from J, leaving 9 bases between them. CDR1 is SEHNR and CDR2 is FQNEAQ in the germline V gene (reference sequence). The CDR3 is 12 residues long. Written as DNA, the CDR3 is TGTGCCAGCAGTCAACGGGGAGAGACCCAGTACTTC. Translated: CASSQRGETQYF.

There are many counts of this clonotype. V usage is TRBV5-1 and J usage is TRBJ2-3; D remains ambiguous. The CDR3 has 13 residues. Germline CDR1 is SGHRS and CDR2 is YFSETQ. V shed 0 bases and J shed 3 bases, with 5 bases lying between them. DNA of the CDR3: TGCGCCAGCAGCTTGGACACGACAGATACGCAGTATTTT. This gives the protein CASSLDTTDTQYF.